This paragraph reports one T cell receptor (beta chain). Antigen unknown. Clones were read by immunoSEQ multiplex PCR, and TCRdb kept only the in-frame ones, dropping some. Found here are about 420,000 clones, around 89% of them singletons; the top ten hold 3.5% to 4%. This entry comes from a study of Ad26.COV2.S vaccination and SARS-CoV-2 variants. Turning to the study itself: Ad26.COV2.S shots went into the muscle once or twice, 56 days apart. Study results and caveats: Analytic work on TCR breadth and depth might have understated the full extent of total T cell responses. Vaccine recipients and placebo recipients showed similar non-spike TCR breadth.

Specified treatment: 15 to 20 received Ad26.COV2.S at low or high dose, single or two shots; five or six received placebo; per-sample allocation not given. Material that was analyzed had been drawn on day 63 after the first vaccine or placebo injection. Expression of Wuhan-strain SARS-CoV-2 spike came from the Ad26 vector that formed the vaccine. J was trimmed by 2 bases and V by 6 bases; bases with no gene match: 8. Germline assignment: CDR1 SNHLY and CDR2 FYNNEI. The CDR3 extends over 15 amino acids. The receptor's source is a person between 18 and 65 years old who received the Ad26.COV2.S COVID-19 vaccine or a placebo. The chain links TRBV2 to TRBJ2-5; 8 bases line up with TRBD2. The sample consisted of peripheral blood, taken in a trial of Ad26.COV2.S vaccine versus placebo. CDR3 sequence: CASRRQRGSQETQYF. The CDR3 region has the DNA TGTGCCAGCAGGCGCCAGCGGGGGTCGCAAGAGACCCAGTACTTC. The full variable domain, its missing parts supplied by reference TRBV2 and TRBJ2-5, is EPEVTQTPSHQVTQMGQEVILRCVPISNHLYFYWYRQILGQKVEFLVSFYNNEISEKSEIFDDQFSVERPDGSNFTLKIRSTKLEDSAMYFCASRRQRGSQETQYFGPGTRLLVL.